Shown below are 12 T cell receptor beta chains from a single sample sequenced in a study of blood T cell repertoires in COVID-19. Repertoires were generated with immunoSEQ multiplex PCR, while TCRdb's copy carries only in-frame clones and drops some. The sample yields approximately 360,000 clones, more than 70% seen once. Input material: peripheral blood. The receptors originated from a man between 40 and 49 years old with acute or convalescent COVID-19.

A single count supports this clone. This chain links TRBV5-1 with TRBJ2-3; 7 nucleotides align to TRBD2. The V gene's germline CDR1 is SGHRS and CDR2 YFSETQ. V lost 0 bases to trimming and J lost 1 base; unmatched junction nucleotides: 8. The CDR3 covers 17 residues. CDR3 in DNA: TGCGCCAGCAGCTTGGTCCCTCAGCGGGGAGGCACAGATACGCAGTATTTT. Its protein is CASSLVPQRGGTDTQYF.

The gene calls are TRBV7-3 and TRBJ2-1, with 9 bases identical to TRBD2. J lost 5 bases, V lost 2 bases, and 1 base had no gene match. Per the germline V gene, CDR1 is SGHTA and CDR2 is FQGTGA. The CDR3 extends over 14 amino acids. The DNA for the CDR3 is TGTGCCAGCAGCTTATTAGCGGGAGACAATGAGCAGTTCTTC. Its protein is CASSLLAGDNEQFF.

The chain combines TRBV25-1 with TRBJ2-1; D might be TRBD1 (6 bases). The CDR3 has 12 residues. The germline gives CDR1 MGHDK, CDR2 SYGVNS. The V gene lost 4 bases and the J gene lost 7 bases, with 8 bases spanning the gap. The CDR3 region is CASSVGGNEQFF. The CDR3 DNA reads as TGTGCCAGCAGTGTAGGGGGAAATGAGCAGTTCTTC. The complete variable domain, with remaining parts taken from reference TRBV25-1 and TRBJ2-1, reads EADIYQTPRYLVIGTGKKITLECSQTMGHDKMYWYQQDPGMELHLIHYSYGVNSTEKGDLSSESTVSRIRTEHFPLTLESARPSHTSQYLCASSVGGNEQFFGPGTRLTVL.

In DNA form, the CDR3 reads TGTGCCAGTAGTATAGGCTCGGAGGGGAGTCGGGAGACCCAGTACTTC. Translated: CASSIGSEGSRETQYF. The chain has TRBV19 and TRBJ2-5; D might be TRBD2 (6 bases). This CDR3 comprises 16 residues. V was cut by 1 base and J by 5 bases, with 17 bases left in between. Germline values: CDR1 LNHDA, CDR2 SQIVND (reference sequence). Supplemented by reference TRBV19 and TRBJ2-5, the full variable domain reads DGGITQSPKYLFRKEGQNVTLSCEQNLNHDAMYWYRQDPGQGLRLIYYSQIVNDFQKGDIAEGYSVSREKKESFPLTVTSAQKNPTAFYLCASSIGSEGSRETQYFGPGTRLLVL.

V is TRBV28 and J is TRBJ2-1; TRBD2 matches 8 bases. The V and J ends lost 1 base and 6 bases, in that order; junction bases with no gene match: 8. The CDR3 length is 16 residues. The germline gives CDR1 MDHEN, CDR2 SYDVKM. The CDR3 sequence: CASSLYSGRSGNEQFF. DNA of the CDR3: TGTGCCAGCAGTTTATACAGCGGGAGATCGGGCAATGAGCAGTTCTTC.

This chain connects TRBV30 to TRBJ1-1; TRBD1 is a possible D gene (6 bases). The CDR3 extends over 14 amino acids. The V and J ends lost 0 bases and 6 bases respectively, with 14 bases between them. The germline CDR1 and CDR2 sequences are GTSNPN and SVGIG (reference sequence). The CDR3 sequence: CAWSVRAGDAEAFF. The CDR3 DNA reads TGTGCCTGGAGTGTACGGGCAGGGGATGCTGAAGCTTTCTTT.

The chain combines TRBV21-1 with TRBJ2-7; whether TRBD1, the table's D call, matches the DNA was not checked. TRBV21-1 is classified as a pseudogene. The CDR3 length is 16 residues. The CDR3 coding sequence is TGTGCCAGCAGCGACCCGGGACAGGGCGTCTTAGTCGAGCAGTACTTC. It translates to CASSDPGQGVLVEQYF.

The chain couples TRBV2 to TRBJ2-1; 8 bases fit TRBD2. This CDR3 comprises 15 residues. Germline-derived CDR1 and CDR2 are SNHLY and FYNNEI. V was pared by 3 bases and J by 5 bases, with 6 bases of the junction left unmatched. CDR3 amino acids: CASSDDGRGDNEQFF. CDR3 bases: TGTGCCAGCAGTGACGACGGGAGGGGGGACAATGAGCAGTTCTTC.

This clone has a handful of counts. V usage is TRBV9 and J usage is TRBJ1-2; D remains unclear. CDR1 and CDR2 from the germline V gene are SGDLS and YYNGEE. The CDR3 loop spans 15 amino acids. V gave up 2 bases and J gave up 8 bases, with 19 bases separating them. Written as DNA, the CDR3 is TGTGCCAGCAGCGTCGGAGTAAATCAACGAGGCGGCTACACCTTC. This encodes CASSVGVNQRGGYTF.

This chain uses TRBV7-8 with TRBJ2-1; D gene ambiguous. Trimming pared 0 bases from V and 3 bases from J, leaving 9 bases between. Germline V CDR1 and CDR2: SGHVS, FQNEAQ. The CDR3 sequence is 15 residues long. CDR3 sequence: CASSLAVTNYNEQFF. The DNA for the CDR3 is TGTGCCAGCAGCTTAGCAGTGACAAACTACAATGAGCAGTTCTTC.

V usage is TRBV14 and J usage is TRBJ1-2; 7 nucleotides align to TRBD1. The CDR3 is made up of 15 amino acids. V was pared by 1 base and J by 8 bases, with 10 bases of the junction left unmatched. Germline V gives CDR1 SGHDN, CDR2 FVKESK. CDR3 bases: TGTGCCAGCAGCCAAGCCATGACAGGGAGCCCAGGCTACACCTTC. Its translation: CASSQAMTGSPGYTF.

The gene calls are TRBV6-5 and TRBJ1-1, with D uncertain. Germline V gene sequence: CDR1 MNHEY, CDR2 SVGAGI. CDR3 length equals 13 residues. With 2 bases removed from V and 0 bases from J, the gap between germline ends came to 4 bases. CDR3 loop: CASSYELNTEAFF. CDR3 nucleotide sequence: TGTGCCAGCAGTTACGAGCTGAACACTGAAGCTTTCTTT.